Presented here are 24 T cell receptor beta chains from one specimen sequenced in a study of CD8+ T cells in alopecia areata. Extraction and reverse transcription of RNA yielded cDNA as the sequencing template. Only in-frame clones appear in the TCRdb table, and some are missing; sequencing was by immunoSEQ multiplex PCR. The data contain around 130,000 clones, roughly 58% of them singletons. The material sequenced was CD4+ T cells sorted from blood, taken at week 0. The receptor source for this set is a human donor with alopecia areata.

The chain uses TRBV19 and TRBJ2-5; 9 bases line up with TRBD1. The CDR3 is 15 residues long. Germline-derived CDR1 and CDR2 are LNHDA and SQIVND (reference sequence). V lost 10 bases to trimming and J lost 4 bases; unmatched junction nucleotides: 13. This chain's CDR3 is CATSEAGTGSETQYF. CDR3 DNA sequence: TGTGCCACTTCTGAAGCCGGGACAGGGTCAGAGACCCAGTACTTC.

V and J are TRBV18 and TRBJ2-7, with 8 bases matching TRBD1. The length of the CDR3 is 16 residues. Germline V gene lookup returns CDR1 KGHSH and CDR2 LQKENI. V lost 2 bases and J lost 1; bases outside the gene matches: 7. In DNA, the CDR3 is TGTGCCAGCTCACCAAGAGAGGACAGGGCTTCCTACGAGCAGTACTTC. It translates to CASSPREDRASYEQYF.

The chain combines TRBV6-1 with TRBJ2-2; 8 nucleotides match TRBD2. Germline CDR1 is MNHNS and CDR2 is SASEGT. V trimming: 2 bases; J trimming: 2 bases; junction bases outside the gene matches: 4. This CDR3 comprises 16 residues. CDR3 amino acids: CASSEWTSLNTGELFF. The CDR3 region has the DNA TGTGCCAGCAGTGAATGGACTAGCCTAAACACCGGGGAGCTGTTTTTT.

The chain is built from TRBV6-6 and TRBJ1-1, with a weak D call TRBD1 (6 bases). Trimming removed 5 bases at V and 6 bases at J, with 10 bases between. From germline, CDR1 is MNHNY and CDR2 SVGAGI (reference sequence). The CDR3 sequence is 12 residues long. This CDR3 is CASSHRDSEAFF. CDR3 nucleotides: TGTGCCAGCAGTCACAGGGACTCTGAAGCTTTCTTT.

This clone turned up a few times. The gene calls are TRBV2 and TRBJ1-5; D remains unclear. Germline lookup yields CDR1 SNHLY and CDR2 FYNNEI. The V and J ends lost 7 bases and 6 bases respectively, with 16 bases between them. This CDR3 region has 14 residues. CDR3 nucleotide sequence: TGTGCCAGCACTCAACTAATTGGACCTCAGCCCCAGCATTTT. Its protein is CASTQLIGPQPQHF.

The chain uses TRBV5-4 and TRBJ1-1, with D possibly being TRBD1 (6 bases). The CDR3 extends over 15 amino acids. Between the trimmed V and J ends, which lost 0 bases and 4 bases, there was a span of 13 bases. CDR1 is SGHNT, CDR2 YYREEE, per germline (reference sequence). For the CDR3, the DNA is TGTGCCAGCAGCTTGGCGGGGGGCGCGAGCACTGAAGCTTTCTTT. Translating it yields CASSLAGGASTEAFF.

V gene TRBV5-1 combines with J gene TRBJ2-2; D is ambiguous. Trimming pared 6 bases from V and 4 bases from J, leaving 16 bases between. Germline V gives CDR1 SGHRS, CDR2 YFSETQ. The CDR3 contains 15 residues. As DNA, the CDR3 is TGCGCCAGCACTCAACTTCAGACAAGCACCGGGGAGCTGTTTTTT. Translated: CASTQLQTSTGELFF.

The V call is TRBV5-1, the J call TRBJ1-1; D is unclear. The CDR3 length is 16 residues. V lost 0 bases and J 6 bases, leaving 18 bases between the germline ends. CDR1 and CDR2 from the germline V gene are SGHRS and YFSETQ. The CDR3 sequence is CASSLVRDGGMAEAFF. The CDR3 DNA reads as TGCGCCAGCAGCTTGGTCCGGGATGGAGGGATGGCTGAAGCTTTCTTT. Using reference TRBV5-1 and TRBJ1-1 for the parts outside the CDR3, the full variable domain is KAGVTQTPRYLIKTRGQQVTLSCSPISGHRSVSWYQQTPGQGLQFLFEYFSETQRNKGNFPGRFSGRQFSNSRSEMNVSTLELGDSALYLCASSLVRDGGMAEAFFGQGTRLTVV.

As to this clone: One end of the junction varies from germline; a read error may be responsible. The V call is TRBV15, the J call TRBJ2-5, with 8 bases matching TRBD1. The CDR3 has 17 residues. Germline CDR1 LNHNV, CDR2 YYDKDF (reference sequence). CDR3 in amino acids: CATSREGAGGHQETQHF. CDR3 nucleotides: TGTGCCACCAGCCGAGAGGGGGCAGGGGGCCACCAAGAGACCCAGCACTTC.

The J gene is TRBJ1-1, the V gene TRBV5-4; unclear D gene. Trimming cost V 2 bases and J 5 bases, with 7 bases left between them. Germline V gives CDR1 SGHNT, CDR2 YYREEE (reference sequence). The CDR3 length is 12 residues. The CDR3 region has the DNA TGTGCCAGCAGCTTTATCGATACTGAAGCTTTCTTT. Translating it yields CASSFIDTEAFF.

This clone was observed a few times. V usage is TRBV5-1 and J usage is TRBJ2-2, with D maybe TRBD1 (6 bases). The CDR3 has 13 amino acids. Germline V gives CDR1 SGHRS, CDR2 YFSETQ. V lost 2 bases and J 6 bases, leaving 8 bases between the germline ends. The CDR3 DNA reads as TGCGCCAGCAGCTTACAGGGTCCCGGGGAGCTGTTTTTT. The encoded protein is CASSLQGPGELFF.

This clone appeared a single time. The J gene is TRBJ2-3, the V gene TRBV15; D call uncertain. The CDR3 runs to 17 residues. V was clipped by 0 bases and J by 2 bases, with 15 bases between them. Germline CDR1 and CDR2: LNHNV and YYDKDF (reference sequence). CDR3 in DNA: TGTGCCACCAGCAGAGATCCAACTCGGGCCACCACAGATACGCAGTATTTT. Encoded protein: CATSRDPTRATTDTQYF.

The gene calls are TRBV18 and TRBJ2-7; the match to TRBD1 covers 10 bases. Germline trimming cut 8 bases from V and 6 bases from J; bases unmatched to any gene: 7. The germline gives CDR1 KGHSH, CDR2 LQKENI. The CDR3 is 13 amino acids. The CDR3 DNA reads TGTGCCAGCACATCGGGACAGGGGTTCGAGCAGTACTTC. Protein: CASTSGQGFEQYF.

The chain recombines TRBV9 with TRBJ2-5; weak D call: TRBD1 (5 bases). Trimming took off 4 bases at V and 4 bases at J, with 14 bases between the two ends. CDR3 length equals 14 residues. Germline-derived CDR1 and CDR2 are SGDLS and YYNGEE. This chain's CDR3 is CASSSRASPETQYF. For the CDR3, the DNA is TGTGCCAGCAGCAGCAGGGCTAGTCCAGAGACCCAGTACTTC.

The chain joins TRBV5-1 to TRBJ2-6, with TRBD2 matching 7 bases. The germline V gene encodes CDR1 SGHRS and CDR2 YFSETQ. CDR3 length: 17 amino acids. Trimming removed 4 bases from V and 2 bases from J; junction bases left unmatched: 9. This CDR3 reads CASSPTRGYPGANVLTF. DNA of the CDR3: TGCGCCAGCAGCCCAACGCGGGGGTATCCTGGGGCCAACGTCCTGACTTTC. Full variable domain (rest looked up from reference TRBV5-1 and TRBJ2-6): KAGVTQTPRYLIKTRGQQVTLSCSPISGHRSVSWYQQTPGQGLQFLFEYFSETQRNKGNFPGRFSGRQFSNSRSEMNVSTLELGDSALYLCASSPTRGYPGANVLTFGAGSRLTVL.

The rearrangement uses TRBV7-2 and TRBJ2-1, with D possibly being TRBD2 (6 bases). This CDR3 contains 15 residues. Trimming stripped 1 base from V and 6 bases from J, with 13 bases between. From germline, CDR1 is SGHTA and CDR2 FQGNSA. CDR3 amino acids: CASSLVAGTSNEQFF. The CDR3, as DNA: TGTGCCAGCAGCTTAGTTGCGGGGACCTCCAATGAGCAGTTCTTC. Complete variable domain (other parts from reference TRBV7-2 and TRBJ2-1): GAGVSQSPSNKVTEKGKDVELRCDPISGHTALYWYRQSLGQGLEFLIYFQGNSAPDKSGLPSDRFSAERTGGSVSTLTIQRTQQEDSAVYLCASSLVAGTSNEQFFGPGTRLTVL.

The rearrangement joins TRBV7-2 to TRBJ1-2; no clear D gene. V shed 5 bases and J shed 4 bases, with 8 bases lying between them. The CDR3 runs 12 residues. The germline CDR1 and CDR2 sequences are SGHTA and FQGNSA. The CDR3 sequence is CASSPLLYGYTF. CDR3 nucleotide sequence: TGTGCCAGCAGCCCGTTACTCTATGGCTACACCTTC. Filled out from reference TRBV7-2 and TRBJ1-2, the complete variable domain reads GAGVSQSPSNKVTEKGKDVELRCDPISGHTALYWYRQSLGQGLEFLIYFQGNSAPDKSGLPSDRFSAERTGGSVSTLTIQRTQQEDSAVYLCASSPLLYGYTFGSGTRLTVV.

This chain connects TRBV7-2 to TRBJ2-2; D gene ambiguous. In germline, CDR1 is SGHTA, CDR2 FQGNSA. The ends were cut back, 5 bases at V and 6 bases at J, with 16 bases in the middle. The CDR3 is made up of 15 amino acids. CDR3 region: CASSNYRPESGELFF. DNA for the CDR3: TGTGCCAGCAGCAATTATCGCCCGGAGTCCGGGGAGCTGTTTTTT.

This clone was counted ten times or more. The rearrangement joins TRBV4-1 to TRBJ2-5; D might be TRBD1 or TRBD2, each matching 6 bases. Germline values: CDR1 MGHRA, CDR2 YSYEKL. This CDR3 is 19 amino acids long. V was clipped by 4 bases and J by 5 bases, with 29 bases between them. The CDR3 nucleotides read TGCGCCAGCAGCCCTAAAATTTTGACAGGTTTTGGAGGGCGGGAGACCCAGTACTTC. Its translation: CASSPKILTGFGGRETQYF.

The CDR3 DNA is TGTGCCAGCAGTGTGACACCTGTCTATGGCTACACCTTC. Its protein is CASSVTPVYGYTF. The chain recombines TRBV6-1 with TRBJ1-2; D call uncertain. The CDR3 sequence is 13 residues long. CDR1 is MNHNS and CDR2 is SASEGT in the germline V gene. V lost 4 bases, J lost 4 bases, and 10 bases lay in between.

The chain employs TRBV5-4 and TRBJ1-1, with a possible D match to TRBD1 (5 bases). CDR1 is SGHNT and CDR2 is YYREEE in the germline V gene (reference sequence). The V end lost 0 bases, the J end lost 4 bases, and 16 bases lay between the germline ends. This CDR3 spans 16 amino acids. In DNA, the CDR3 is TGTGCCAGCAGCTTGGCCGCTAGGGGCCGGGGCACTGAAGCTTTCTTT. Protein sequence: CASSLAARGRGTEAFF.

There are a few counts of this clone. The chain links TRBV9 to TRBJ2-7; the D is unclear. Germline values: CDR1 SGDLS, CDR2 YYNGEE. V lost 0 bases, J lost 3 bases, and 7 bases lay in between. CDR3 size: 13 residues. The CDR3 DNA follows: TGTGCCAGCAGCGTAGCGGTGAGCTACGAGCAGTACTTC. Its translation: CASSVAVSYEQYF.

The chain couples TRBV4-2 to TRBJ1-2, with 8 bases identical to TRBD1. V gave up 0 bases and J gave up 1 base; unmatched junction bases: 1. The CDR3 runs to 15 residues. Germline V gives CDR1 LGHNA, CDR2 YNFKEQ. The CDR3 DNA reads TGTGCCAGCAGCCAAGAGACAGGGGTTAACTATGGCTACACCTTC. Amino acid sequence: CASSQETGVNYGYTF.

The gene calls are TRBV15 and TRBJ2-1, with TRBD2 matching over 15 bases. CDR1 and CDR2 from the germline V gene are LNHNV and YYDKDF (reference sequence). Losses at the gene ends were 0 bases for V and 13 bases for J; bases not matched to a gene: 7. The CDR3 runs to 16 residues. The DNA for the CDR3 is TGTGCCACCAGCAGAGATGGGACTAGCGGGAGGTCACACCAGTTCTTC. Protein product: CATSRDGTSGRSHQFF.